This TCR beta chain originates from a study of beta chain features in type 1 diabetes. Study results and limitations: In cDNA sequencing, cells with high TCR expression could be over-represented. Type 1 diabetes patients showed fewer insertions and more deletions at VDJ junctions.

Sorting with CD45RO/CCR7/CD25/CD127/CD95/CD27 yielded naive, central memory, regulatory and stem-like memory CD4+ cells. The study reverse transcribed the entire isolated RNA, so it sequenced expressed TCRB transcripts. Sequenced by immunoSEQ multiplex PCR; TCRdb stores in-frame clones only, minus some. This sample carries approximately 40,000 clones, approximately 53% of them seen once, and the ten largest clones take 0.25%. This clone was observed a handful of times. Its antigen is as yet unknown. This CDR3 is built from 14 residues. Trimming at V came to 2 bases and at J to 2 bases, leaving 3 bases not matched to a gene. Germline CDR1 reads SGHDN; CDR2 reads FVKESK.

This receptor was identified in a woman in her twenties or thirties in good health. This chain connects TRBV14 to TRBJ2-7; TRBD1 matches 7 bases. The sample consisted of stem cell memory CD4+ T cells from blood. The CDR3 nucleotides are TGTGCCAGCAGCCAAACGACAGGGACCTACGAGCAGTACTTC. Protein sequence: CASSQTTGTYEQYF.